This is a list of T cell receptor beta chains from one sample in a study of T cells after yellow fever vaccination. TCRdb re-analysed the 5' RACE reads in MiXCR, keeping a single row per CDR3 protein. The table has about 210,000 distinct CDR3 sequences, roughly 3.3% seen once. Here the sequenced sample was CD4+ T cells sorted from PBMCs, taken 10 days after the yellow fever booster vaccination. The receptors come from a man between 18 and 35 years old who received the YFV17D yellow fever vaccine. The CDR3 runs from the conserved cysteine through the conserved F or W. D genes are given only for firm matches. Size values are once, few and many counts, or a class for expanded clones, and some rows have none.

CDR3 DNA: TGCAGTGCTAGCTTTTTGGGGGTTGGAAACACCATATATTTT
CDR3 protein: CSASFLGVGNTIYF
clone size: many
D gene: -
V gene: TRBV20-1
J gene: TRBJ1-3

CDR3 DNA: TGTGCCAGCAGCCAAGGAACGGGACAGGGCCGTTATCAGCCCCAGCATTTT
CDR3 protein: CASSQGTGQGRYQPQHF
clone size: few
D gene: TRBD1
V gene: TRBV3-1
J gene: TRBJ1-5

CDR3 DNA: TGTGCCAGCAGCCTTAGAGGGGGCGACGGGAACATTCAGTACTTC
CDR3 protein: CASSLRGGDGNIQYF
clone size: few
D gene: TRBD1
V gene: TRBV3-1
J gene: TRBJ2-4

CDR3 DNA: TGCGCCAGCAGCCAAGGAATCCAAGGGGACAATGAGCAGTTCTTC
CDR3 protein: CASSQGIQGDNEQFF
clone size: -
D gene: -
V gene: TRBV4-3
J gene: TRBJ2-1

CDR3 DNA: TGTGCCATCACCAACGACAGGGTTGGAGGAGAGACCCAGTACTTC
CDR3 protein: CAITNDRVGGETQYF
clone size: many
D gene: TRBD1
V gene: TRBV10-3
J gene: TRBJ2-5

CDR3 DNA: TGTGCCAGCAGTTTACATGTGACCCTACTACCCACTGAAGCTTTCTTT
CDR3 protein: CASSLHVTLLPTEAFF
clone size: -
D gene: -
V gene: TRBV12-3/TRBV12-4
J gene: TRBJ1-1

CDR3 DNA: TGCGCCAGCAGCCTTGGGCACGAGCAGTACTTC
CDR3 protein: CASSLGHEQYF
clone size: -
D gene: -
V gene: TRBV5-1
J gene: TRBJ2-7

CDR3 DNA: TGTGCCAGCAGCTCCGGGGGCCTAGCGGGGGATACGCAGTATTTT
CDR3 protein: CASSSGGLAGDTQYF
clone size: many
D gene: TRBD2
V gene: TRBV7-2
J gene: TRBJ2-3

CDR3 DNA: TGTGCCAGCAGTGAGGCAGGGAGTAACTATGGCTACACCTTC
CDR3 protein: CASSEAGSNYGYTF
clone size: many
D gene: -
V gene: TRBV25-1
J gene: TRBJ1-2

CDR3 DNA: TGCAGTGCTAGAAGCGGGGGGGTAGAGACCCAGTACTTC
CDR3 protein: CSARSGGVETQYF
clone size: few
D gene: TRBD2
V gene: TRBV20-1
J gene: TRBJ2-5

CDR3 DNA: TGCGCCAGCAGCTTGGGTCCAGCGGGGGACCTCGGGGATACGCAGTATTTT
CDR3 protein: CASSLGPAGDLGDTQYF
clone size: many
D gene: TRBD2
V gene: TRBV5-1
J gene: TRBJ2-3

CDR3 DNA: TGTGCCACCAGTGACCCCGGGGAAGGACAAGAGACCCAGTACTTC
CDR3 protein: CATSDPGEGQETQYF
clone size: few
D gene: -
V gene: TRBV24-1
J gene: TRBJ2-5

CDR3 DNA: TGTGCCAGCAGCTCATCGGGACTAGCGGGGGGGGGATCGAGGACGCAGTATTTT
CDR3 protein: CASSSSGLAGGGSRTQYF
clone size: -
D gene: TRBD2
V gene: TRBV7-2
J gene: TRBJ2-3

CDR3 DNA: TGTGCCAGCCGGGGACAGGGTCTGGAGGGGGAAAAACTGTTTTTT
CDR3 protein: CASRGQGLEGEKLFF
clone size: few
D gene: TRBD1
V gene: TRBV2
J gene: TRBJ1-4

CDR3 DNA: TGTGCCAGCCGACTAGCGGGGGGGCCGAGCACAGATACGCAGTATTTT
CDR3 protein: CASRLAGGPSTDTQYF
clone size: many
D gene: TRBD2
V gene: TRBV12-3/TRBV12-4
J gene: TRBJ2-3

CDR3 DNA: TGCAGTGCTTATAGGTGGCAGGGGGCGAGGGGGCCCCAGCATTTT
CDR3 protein: CSAYRWQGARGPQHF
clone size: few
D gene: TRBD1
V gene: TRBV20-1
J gene: TRBJ1-5

CDR3 DNA: TGTGCCAGCAGCGGGGACAGGTTGGGCAATCAGCCCCAGCATTTT
CDR3 protein: CASSGDRLGNQPQHF
clone size: many
D gene: TRBD1
V gene: TRBV7-2
J gene: TRBJ1-5

CDR3 DNA: TGCGCCAGCAGCCCCTCAACCCAGGGGGGGAATACGCAGTATTTT
CDR3 protein: CASSPSTQGGNTQYF
clone size: few
D gene: -
V gene: TRBV4-3
J gene: TRBJ2-3

CDR3 DNA: TGCAGCGTGGCCGAAGGAGAACAGCCCCAGCATTTT
CDR3 protein: CSVAEGEQPQHF
clone size: many
D gene: -
V gene: TRBV29-1
J gene: TRBJ1-5

CDR3 DNA: TGTGCCAGCAGCCTCAGGGGGATCCCTCCTTACAATGAGCAGTTCTTC
CDR3 protein: CASSLRGIPPYNEQFF
clone size: -
D gene: TRBD1
V gene: TRBV7-3
J gene: TRBJ2-1

CDR3 DNA: TGTGCCAGCAGCCGAAGCTACGAGCAGTACTTC
CDR3 protein: CASSRSYEQYF
clone size: many
D gene: -
V gene: TRBV7-3
J gene: TRBJ2-7

CDR3 DNA: TGTGCCATTAAAAAGGTGTCCGGGGAGACCCAGTACTTC
CDR3 protein: CAIKKVSGETQYF
clone size: -
D gene: -
V gene: TRBV6-6
J gene: TRBJ2-5

CDR3 DNA: TGCGCCAGCAGCTTAGGCCCGCCTAGCGGGGGAGGAGATACGCAGTATTTT
CDR3 protein: CASSLGPPSGGGDTQYF
clone size: many
D gene: TRBD2
V gene: TRBV5-1
J gene: TRBJ2-3

CDR3 DNA: TGTGCCAGCAGCCAGTCCGGACCGGCTGAGCAGTTCTTC
CDR3 protein: CASSQSGPAEQFF
clone size: few
D gene: -
V gene: TRBV3-1
J gene: TRBJ2-1

CDR3 DNA: TGTGCCACCAGCAGCGGGTTTGGATCTAACTATGGCTACACCTTC
CDR3 protein: CATSSGFGSNYGYTF
clone size: few
D gene: -
V gene: TRBV15
J gene: TRBJ1-2

CDR3 DNA: TGTGCCAGCAGTCACCCGGGACAGTCGATGGGATACTCTGGAAACACCATATATTTT
CDR3 protein: CASSHPGQSMGYSGNTIYF
clone size: many
D gene: TRBD1
V gene: TRBV3-1
J gene: TRBJ1-3

CDR3 DNA: TGTGCCAGCAGCGCAGCCGGGGGTGGGTGGGGAGAGACCCAGTACTTC
CDR3 protein: CASSAAGGGWGETQYF
clone size: -
D gene: -
V gene: TRBV7-2
J gene: TRBJ2-5

CDR3 DNA: TGTGCCAGCAGTGCACAGGGTGGAGGGACTGAAGCTTTCTTT
CDR3 protein: CASSAQGGGTEAFF
clone size: -
D gene: -
V gene: TRBV6-1
J gene: TRBJ1-1

CDR3 DNA: TGCGCCAGCAGCCAGGGACAGGGAAAAGGCTACACCTTC
CDR3 protein: CASSQGQGKGYTF
clone size: few
D gene: TRBD1
V gene: TRBV5-1
J gene: TRBJ1-2

CDR3 DNA: TGTGCCAGCAGCTTACAGACGAACACCGGGGAGCTGTTTTTT
CDR3 protein: CASSLQTNTGELFF
clone size: many
D gene: -
V gene: TRBV7-9
J gene: TRBJ2-2

CDR3 DNA: TGTGCCAGCAGCCCTGAATACGACCAGCCCCAGCATTTT
CDR3 protein: CASSPEYDQPQHF
clone size: -
D gene: -
V gene: TRBV7-2
J gene: TRBJ1-5

CDR3 DNA: TGTGCCAGCAGCCATAGAGTTGGCACTGAAGCTTTCTTT
CDR3 protein: CASSHRVGTEAFF
clone size: few
D gene: -
V gene: TRBV3-1
J gene: TRBJ1-1

CDR3 DNA: TGTGCCAGCAGTAATCAGGGGGGCTATGAGCAGTTCTTC
CDR3 protein: CASSNQGGYEQFF
clone size: -
D gene: -
V gene: TRBV6-6
J gene: TRBJ2-1

CDR3 DNA: TGCAGTGCTAGTACCGACTACAGGGGCAAGGAGCAGTACTTC
CDR3 protein: CSASTDYRGKEQYF
clone size: few
D gene: TRBD1
V gene: TRBV20-1
J gene: TRBJ2-7

CDR3 DNA: TGTGCCAGCACCTTGAGGGGGACTACCCACACAGATACGCAGTATTTT
CDR3 protein: CASTLRGTTHTDTQYF
clone size: few
D gene: -
V gene: TRBV7-9
J gene: TRBJ2-3

CDR3 DNA: TGTGCCAGCAGTCCGGGCTGGGCATATGGCTACACCTTC
CDR3 protein: CASSPGWAYGYTF
clone size: many
D gene: -
V gene: TRBV6-4
J gene: TRBJ1-2

CDR3 DNA: TGTGCCAGCAGCTTGGCCGGGGCTAGCGGGTTCGAGAGGGAGACCCAGTACTTC
CDR3 protein: CASSLAGASGFERETQYF
clone size: -
D gene: TRBD2
V gene: TRBV5-4
J gene: TRBJ2-5

CDR3 DNA: TGTGCCAGCAGCCTAACACAGGGGAGGCAGCCCCAGCATTTT
CDR3 protein: CASSLTQGRQPQHF
clone size: many
D gene: TRBD1
V gene: TRBV27
J gene: TRBJ1-5

CDR3 DNA: TGCGCCAGCAGCCAAGTCCGGGGGGAGGGCACCGGGGAGCTGTTTTTT
CDR3 protein: CASSQVRGEGTGELFF
clone size: few
D gene: TRBD2
V gene: TRBV4-3
J gene: TRBJ2-2

CDR3 DNA: TGCGCCAGCAGCCAATATGGGACAGACTACAATGAGCAGTTCTTC
CDR3 protein: CASSQYGTDYNEQFF
clone size: few
D gene: TRBD1
V gene: TRBV4-3
J gene: TRBJ2-1

CDR3 DNA: TGTGCCAGCAGCTTACTGGGGGGCGCGATCACTGAAGCTTTCTTT
CDR3 protein: CASSLLGGAITEAFF
clone size: -
D gene: -
V gene: TRBV7-9
J gene: TRBJ1-1

CDR3 DNA: TGTGCCAGCAGCATACAGGGGACCCAGCCTAATCAGCCCCAGCATTTT
CDR3 protein: CASSIQGTQPNQPQHF
clone size: few
D gene: TRBD1
V gene: TRBV12-3/TRBV12-4
J gene: TRBJ1-5

CDR3 DNA: TGTGCCAGCAGCGTACTAGCGGGGGAGGTGTTCTTC
CDR3 protein: CASSVLAGEVFF
clone size: many
D gene: TRBD2
V gene: TRBV6-2/TRBV6-3
J gene: TRBJ2-1

CDR3 DNA: TGTGCCACGTCTAAGGGGGCTGGGGCCAACGTCCTGACTTTC
CDR3 protein: CATSKGAGANVLTF
clone size: few
D gene: -
V gene: TRBV19
J gene: TRBJ2-6

CDR3 DNA: TGTGCCAGCAGTTTATATGGCAGGGGGTTTTCTGGAAACACCATATATTTT
CDR3 protein: CASSLYGRGFSGNTIYF
clone size: -
D gene: TRBD1
V gene: TRBV12-3/TRBV12-4
J gene: TRBJ1-3

CDR3 DNA: TGTGCCAGCAGCCGTAAAACAGGACTGCCCTATGGCTACACCTTC
CDR3 protein: CASSRKTGLPYGYTF
clone size: -
D gene: -
V gene: TRBV5-6
J gene: TRBJ1-2

CDR3 DNA: TGTGCCATCAGAGGGACTAGCGGGGCCTACGAGCAGTACTTC
CDR3 protein: CAIRGTSGAYEQYF
clone size: -
D gene: TRBD2
V gene: TRBV10-3
J gene: TRBJ2-7

CDR3 DNA: TGTGCCAGCAGTGCTGGACAGGGGAGTTTGGGTCAGCCCCAGCATTTT
CDR3 protein: CASSAGQGSLGQPQHF
clone size: few
D gene: TRBD1
V gene: TRBV2
J gene: TRBJ1-5

CDR3 DNA: TGCAGTGCCACAGTCACAGGTGTCACGGAGACCCAGTACTTC
CDR3 protein: CSATVTGVTETQYF
clone size: few
D gene: -
V gene: TRBV20-1
J gene: TRBJ2-5

CDR3 DNA: TGTGCCAGCAGTGAAGCTCATCTCAGGGGAGAGACCCAGTACTTC
CDR3 protein: CASSEAHLRGETQYF
clone size: many
D gene: -
V gene: TRBV2
J gene: TRBJ2-5

CDR3 DNA: TGTGCCATCAGTCAAGAGCGGGGGCGCAATGAGCAGTTCTTC
CDR3 protein: CAISQERGRNEQFF
clone size: few
D gene: TRBD2
V gene: TRBV10-3
J gene: TRBJ2-1

CDR3 DNA: TGTGCCAGCAGGAAGCACAGCCCGGGACTAGCGGGGGCATCAGGCACAGATACGCAGTATTTT
CDR3 protein: CASRKHSPGLAGASGTDTQYF
clone size: many
D gene: TRBD2
V gene: TRBV6-6
J gene: TRBJ2-3

CDR3 DNA: TGTGCCAGCGGAAGAGGGATCGACCGGAGGACAGATACGCAGTATTTT
CDR3 protein: CASGRGIDRRTDTQYF
clone size: -
D gene: -
V gene: TRBV7-2
J gene: TRBJ2-3

CDR3 DNA: TGTGCCATCAGTGAAACAAGTCGGACAGCTAACTATGGCTACACCTTC
CDR3 protein: CAISETSRTANYGYTF
clone size: many
D gene: -
V gene: TRBV10-3
J gene: TRBJ1-2

CDR3 DNA: TGTGCCAGCAGCCTGGACGGACCCTATGGCTACACCTTC
CDR3 protein: CASSLDGPYGYTF
clone size: many
D gene: -
V gene: TRBV7-8
J gene: TRBJ1-2

CDR3 DNA: TGTGCCAGCGGGCAGCTCTTTTCTGGAAACACCATATATTTT
CDR3 protein: CASGQLFSGNTIYF
clone size: many
D gene: -
V gene: TRBV12-3/TRBV12-4
J gene: TRBJ1-3

CDR3 DNA: TGTGCCAGCAGTTCCCAGGGACAGGGCTACTACGAGCAGTACTTC
CDR3 protein: CASSSQGQGYYEQYF
clone size: many
D gene: TRBD1
V gene: TRBV7-9
J gene: TRBJ2-7

CDR3 DNA: TGCGCCAGCAGCACCGGGACAACCGGCGCAGAGACCCAGTACTTC
CDR3 protein: CASSTGTTGAETQYF
clone size: -
D gene: -
V gene: TRBV5-1
J gene: TRBJ2-5

CDR3 DNA: TGCGCCAGCAGCGCAACAGGGGGCGATGAAGCTTTCTTT
CDR3 protein: CASSATGGDEAFF
clone size: many
D gene: TRBD1
V gene: TRBV5-1
J gene: TRBJ1-1

CDR3 DNA: TGTGCCAGCAGTCTTTTCGCAGATACGCAGTATTTT
CDR3 protein: CASSLFADTQYF
clone size: many
D gene: -
V gene: TRBV7-2
J gene: TRBJ2-3